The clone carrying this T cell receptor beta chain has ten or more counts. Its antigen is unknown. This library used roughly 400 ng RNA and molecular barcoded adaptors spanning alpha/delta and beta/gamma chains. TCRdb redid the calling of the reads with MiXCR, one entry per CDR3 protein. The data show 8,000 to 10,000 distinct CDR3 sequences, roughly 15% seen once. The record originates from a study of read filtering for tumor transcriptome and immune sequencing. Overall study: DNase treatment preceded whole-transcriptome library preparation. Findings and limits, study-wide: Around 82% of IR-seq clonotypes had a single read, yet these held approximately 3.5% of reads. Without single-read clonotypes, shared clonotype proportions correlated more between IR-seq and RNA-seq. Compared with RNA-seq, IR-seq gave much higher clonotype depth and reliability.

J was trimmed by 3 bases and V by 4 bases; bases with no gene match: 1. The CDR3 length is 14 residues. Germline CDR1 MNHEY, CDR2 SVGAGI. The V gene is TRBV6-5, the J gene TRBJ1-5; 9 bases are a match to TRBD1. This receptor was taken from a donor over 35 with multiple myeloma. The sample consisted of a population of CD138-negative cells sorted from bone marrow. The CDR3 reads CASSSQGANQPQHF. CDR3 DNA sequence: TGTGCCAGCAGTTCACAGGGGGCCAATCAGCCCCAGCATTTT.